The rows below give T cell receptor beta chains drawn from one sample of a study of graft-versus-host responses after intestinal transplantation. Which antigens these TCRs recognize remains unknown. Using immunoSEQ multiplex PCR, the repertoire was profiled, and TCRdb retains in-frame clones only, with some absent. The sample has more than 90,000 clones; around nine tenths are singletons. Material: unstimulated CD4+ T cells sorted from spleen or lymph node cells, obtained before transplant. The receptors come from a human donor who was the organ donor for an intestinal transplant. CDR3s include the opening cysteine and the closing phenylalanine or tryptophan. The D gene is left open where the match is weak. The listing skips clone size in some rows; elsewhere it reads once, few, many or a size class.

>.|few|TRBJ2-7|TRBV5-6
CASSARRYEQYF
TGTGCCAGCAGCGCTCGTAGGTACGAGCAGTACTTC
>TRBD1|.|TRBJ1-1|TRBV6-5
CASSLISSGQVAAFF
TGTGCCAGCAGTTTAATCTCTTCGGGACAGGTCGCAGCTTTCTTT
>.|.|TRBJ2-2|TRBV30
CAWSVQNTGELFF
TGTGCCTGGAGTGTACAGAACACCGGGGAGCTGTTTTTT
>TRBD2|.|TRBJ2-3|TRBV5-6
CASSFGLAGADTQYF
TGTGCCAGCAGCTTTGGACTAGCGGGGGCAGATACGCAGTATTTT
>.|.|TRBJ1-2|TRBV19
CASGSRGGTYYGYTF
TGTGCCAGCGGGTCAAGGGGGGGGACGTACTATGGCTACACCTTC
>TRBD1|.|TRBJ2-3|TRBV19
CASSVTGDSTDTQYF
TGTGCCAGTAGTGTGACAGGGGATTCCACAGATACGCAGTATTTT
>.|few|TRBJ2-2|TRBV5-6
CASSFVPRDTGELFF
TGTGCCAGCAGCTTTGTGCCAAGGGACACCGGGGAGCTGTTTTTT
>TRBD1|.|TRBJ1-4|TRBV10-1
CATKSDRAEIEKLFF
TGCGCCACCAAATCGGACAGGGCGGAGATTGAAAAACTGTTTTTT
>.|.|TRBJ2-1|TRBV9
CASSASPGGANEQFF
TGTGCCAGCAGCGCTAGTCCCGGAGGGGCCAATGAGCAGTTCTTC
>.|.|TRBJ1-4|TRBV2
CASKAGSNEKLFF
TGTGCCAGCAAGGCCGGATCTAATGAAAAACTGTTTTTT
>.|once|TRBJ1-2|TRBV28
CASSSGPHGVGYTF
TGTGCCAGCAGTTCGGGACCGCATGGGGTTGGCTACACCTTC
>.|.|TRBJ2-7|TRBV6-5
CASSYATVEVDEQYF
TGTGCCAGCAGTTACGCGACAGTGGAGGTCGACGAGCAGTACTTC
>.|.|TRBJ1-1|TRBV6-5
CASRTERETEAFF
TGTGCCAGCCGGACCGAAAGGGAGACTGAAGCTTTCTTT
>.|.|TRBJ1-1|TRBV5-1
CASSRGETEAFF
TGCGCCAGCAGCCGAGGGGAAACTGAAGCTTTCTTT
>TRBD1|.|TRBJ1-5|TRBV6-5
CASSRGQPNQPQHF
TGTGCCAGCAGTCGGGGACAGCCAAATCAGCCCCAGCATTTT
>.|.|TRBJ1-5|TRBV6-1
CASSEGGTGYQPQHF
TGTGCCAGCAGTGAAGGAGGAACCGGATATCAGCCCCAGCATTTT
>TRBD2|.|TRBJ2-1|TRBV7-6
CASSLGTSSNEQFF
TGTGCCAGCAGCTTAGGGACTAGCTCCAATGAGCAGTTCTTC
>.|once|TRBJ2-3|TRBV6-5
CASSVRPWSTQYF
TGTGCCAGCAGTGTGAGGCCGTGGAGTACGCAGTATTTT
>.|.|TRBJ2-2|TRBV5-1
CASSWGGRQSTGELFF
TGCGCCAGCAGCTGGGGCGGTAGACAGAGCACCGGGGAGCTGTTTTTT
>TRBD2|.|TRBJ2-7|TRBV30
CAWGTGGMAGVYHEQYF
TGTGCCTGGGGGACTGGGGGGATGGCGGGAGTTTACCACGAGCAGTACTTC
>TRBD2|.|TRBJ2-1|TRBV18
CASSPLHFPSGSYNEQFF
TGTGCCAGCTCACCACTACACTTCCCTAGCGGGAGCTACAATGAGCAGTTCTTC
>.|.|TRBJ2-1|TRBV5-4
CASSLDVGDEQFF
TGTGCCAGCAGCTTGGACGTGGGCGATGAGCAGTTCTTC
>.|.|TRBJ2-3|TRBV6-1
CASTNTDTQYF
TGTGCCAGCACTAATACAGATACGCAGTATTTT
>.|.|TRBJ1-5|TRBV19
CASSIGIGRPISNQPQHF
TGTGCCAGTAGTATAGGAATAGGCAGGCCCATAAGCAATCAGCCCCAGCATTTT
>.|.|TRBJ2-7|TRBV6-1
CASSEVSVGEQYF
TGTGCCAGCAGTGAAGTGTCAGTCGGCGAGCAGTACTTC
>.|.|TRBJ2-3|TRBV6-5
CASSNPSHYTDTQYF
TGTGCCAGCAGTAACCCCAGCCACTACACAGATACGCAGTATTTT
>.|.|TRBJ2-7|TRBV15
CATSRGHSYEQYF
TGTGCCACCAGCAGAGGGCACAGCTACGAGCAGTACTTC
>.|.|TRBJ2-5|TRBV6-1
CASRGRRELETQYF
TGTGCCAGCAGAGGCCGCCGCGAACTAGAGACCCAGTACTTC
>TRBD2|.|TRBJ2-7|TRBV15
CATSGQSGTTYEQYF
TGTGCCACCAGCGGACAAAGCGGGACTACCTACGAGCAGTACTTC
>TRBD1|.|TRBJ2-7|TRBV28
CASSVPTGDYYEQYF
TGTGCCAGCAGTGTACCGACAGGGGATTACTACGAGCAGTACTTC
>.|once|TRBJ2-7|TRBV18
CASSLRDGAYEQYF
TGTGCCAGCTCACTCCGGGACGGAGCCTACGAGCAGTACTTC
>TRBD2|.|TRBJ2-7|TRBV5-1
CASSLGAAGGAYEQYF
TGCGCCAGCAGCTTGGGGGCAGCGGGAGGCGCCTACGAGCAGTACTTC
>.|once|TRBJ1-2|TRBV30
CAWSWKGRNGYTF
TGTGCCTGGAGTTGGAAGGGTAGGAATGGCTACACCTTC
>.|.|TRBJ2-1|TRBV11-2
CASSLRTLYNEQFF
TGTGCCAGCAGCCTTAGGACACTTTACAATGAGCAGTTCTTC
>.|.|TRBJ2-1|TRBV10-3
CATYGLDINEQFF
TGTGCCACATACGGGTTGGACATCAATGAGCAGTTCTTC
>.|.|TRBJ2-2|TRBV21-1
CASSKEGTENTGELFF
TGTGCCAGCAGCAAAGAGGGGACGGAGAACACCGGGGAGCTGTTTTTT
>.|.|TRBJ2-1|TRBV29-1
CSVGETYYNEQFF
TGCAGCGTTGGTGAGACATACTACAATGAGCAGTTCTTC
>TRBD1|once|TRBJ2-1|TRBV29-1
CSGDRDSPYNEQFF
TGCAGCGGGGACCGGGACAGCCCCTACAATGAGCAGTTCTTC
>TRBD1|.|TRBJ2-2|TRBV7-3
CASSSGQGATGELFF
TGTGCCAGCAGCTCTGGACAGGGGGCCACCGGGGAGCTGTTTTTT
>.|.|TRBJ2-3|TRBV7-9
CASSTRPRGPDTQYF
TGTGCCAGCAGCACCCGCCCGAGGGGTCCAGATACGCAGTATTTT